This T cell receptor (beta chain) emerged from a study of T cell responses to AZD1222 COVID-19 vaccine. Study-level background: Pooled samples include second doses given at about 4 or 12 weeks.

Germline CDR1 and CDR2: SNHLY and FYNNEI. V lost 9 bases and J lost 1, with 10 bases in between. The CDR3 consists of 12 residues. The data were produced by immunoSEQ multiplex PCR, yet TCRdb's version contains in-frame clones alone and is incomplete. Of some 120,000 clones listed, 87% were seen once; the top ten hold 1.3% to 1.5%. The material was peripheral blood, obtained on day 0 of AZD1222 vaccination. The sequence derives from an adult in good health. V is TRBV2 and J is TRBJ2-7, with no clear D. For the CDR3, the DNA is TGTGCCAGGGGGAAGATTTCCTACGAGCAGTACTTC. This sequence encodes CARGKISYEQYF.